This TCR beta chain was sequenced for a study of cytomegalovirus exposure and HLA in healthy donors. Study findings and constraints: The authors assumed roughly uniform sequencing depth across donors for presence/absence analyses.

Amplification used 60 Vbeta primers and 13 Jbeta primers. Sequenced by immunoSEQ multiplex PCR; TCRdb stores in-frame clones only, minus some. The sample lists over 130,000 clones, 60% to 85% occurring once. This CDR3 spans 16 amino acids. The V gene's germline CDR1 is SGDLS and CDR2 YYNGEE. With 3 bases clipped from V and 8 bases from J, the junction kept 11 bases outside the gene matches. Regarding this clone: The antigen is not known.

The sample was PBMCs. The chain recombines TRBV9 with TRBJ2-3, with 11 bases aligning to TRBD2. The receptor was derived from a man aged 45-65 years in good health and CMV-seropositive. As DNA, the CDR3 is TGTGCCAGCAGCGCAAACATAGCGGGAGGGCCTCGTACGCAGTATTTT. It specifies CASSANIAGGPRTQYF.